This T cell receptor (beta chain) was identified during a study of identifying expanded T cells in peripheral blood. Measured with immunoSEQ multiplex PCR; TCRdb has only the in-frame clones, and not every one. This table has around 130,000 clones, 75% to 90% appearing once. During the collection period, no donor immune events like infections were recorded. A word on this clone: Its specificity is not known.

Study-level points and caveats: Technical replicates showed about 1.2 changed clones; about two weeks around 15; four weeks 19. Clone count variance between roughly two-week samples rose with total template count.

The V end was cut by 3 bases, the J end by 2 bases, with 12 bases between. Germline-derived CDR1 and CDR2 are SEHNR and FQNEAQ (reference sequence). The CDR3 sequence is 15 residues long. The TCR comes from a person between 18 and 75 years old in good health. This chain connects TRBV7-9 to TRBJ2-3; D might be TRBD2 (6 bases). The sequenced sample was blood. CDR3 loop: CASSFTGTLTDTQYF. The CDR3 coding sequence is TGTGCCAGCAGCTTTACCGGGACTCTCACAGATACGCAGTATTTT.